The T cell receptor (beta chain) under discussion was sequenced for a study of blood T cell repertoires in COVID-19. The CDR3 has 13 amino acids. V lost 1 base, J lost 6 bases, and 8 bases lay in between. Profiled with immunoSEQ multiplex PCR; TCRdb holds only in-frame clones, not every one. The table shows about 140,000 clones, with roughly 85% occurring only once. V and J are TRBV12-3 or TRBV12-4 and TRBJ2-3, with D uncertain. This TCR was sampled from a man between 60 and 75 years old with acute or convalescent COVID-19. Sequenced material: peripheral blood. The CDR3 spells CASSLGARDTQYF. The CDR3 coding sequence is TGTGCCAGCAGTTTAGGGGCCCGGGATACGCAGTATTTT.